This TCR beta chain emerged from a study of T-cell memory formation after mild COVID-19. Study results and limitations: Clones that contracted from day 15 to 85 had balanced CD4/CD8; later expanders were CD4+ biased.

Trimming cost V 3 bases and J 5 bases, with 10 bases left between them. Germline-derived CDR1 and CDR2 are KGHDR and SFDVKD. This CDR3 comprises 14 residues. Constant-segment-primed 5'RACE gave TCR alpha and TCR beta cDNA libraries with sample barcodes and UMIs. Each CDR3 protein is one row after TCRdb ran MiXCR on the 5' RACE reads. This sample has under 650,000 distinct CDR3 sequences; over 15% occur once, and the top ten carry about 12%. The table lists this clonotype with many counts. Its antigen is unknown. The clonotype was recovered from an adult woman who had mild COVID-19 (a few samples of this study predate the infection). Cell type and time point are not known. The chain joins TRBV24-1 to TRBJ2-1, with no clear D. The sequenced sample was PBMCs or a T cell subset sorted from them (not recorded which). CDR3 region: CATSDQNFDNEQFF. CDR3 DNA sequence: TGTGCCACCAGTGATCAAAACTTTGACAATGAGCAGTTCTTC.